The clone carrying this T cell receptor beta chain was seen a handful of times. What it recognizes is unknown. Other DNA sequences from this sample encode an identical CDR3 as well. CDR1 is GTSNPN, CDR2 SVGIG, per germline (reference sequence). There are 14 residues in the CDR3. V was cut by 3 bases and J by 8 bases, with 14 bases left in between. TCRdb's table, derived via immunoSEQ multiplex PCR, lists solely in-frame clones and lacks some. Recorded here are about 24,000 clones, none singletons. The data belong to a study of T cells after posttransplantation cyclophosphamide. Study-wide findings and caveats: After PTCy, TRB diversity resembled that of CNI/methotrexate controls. Blood and skin or GI T cell repertoires showed limited TRB overlap.

This sequence was found in a woman aged 50 to 60 in good health, CMV-negative, and a related stem cell transplant donor. The specimen sequenced was PBMCs. The chain couples TRBV30 to TRBJ1-6, with D maybe TRBD1 (5 bases). The CDR3 region is CAWRRRQGYSPLHF. The CDR3 coding sequence is TGTGCCTGGAGGCGGCGCCAGGGCTATTCACCCCTCCACTTT.